This TCR beta chain was sequenced during a study of T cell responses to AZD1222 COVID-19 vaccine (dated by TCRdb to the early 2020s). As for the study more broadly: AZD1222 recipients given second doses at about 4 weeks or at about 12 weeks were pooled, since spike-specific TCR depth and breadth were not found to differ between the two schedules. A total of about 230 trial participants underwent TCR sequencing, of whom 207 received two doses of AZD1222 and 26 received two doses of the MenACWY control vaccine. Trial participants were enrolled by age into 18-55, 56-69 and 70-plus year subgroups, with approximately 150, 28 and 58 TCR-sequenced participants respectively. General conclusions and limits of the study: After two AZD1222 doses, both the breadth and the depth of spike-specific TCRs were significantly higher than at day 0 and than in MenACWY recipients. Only a handful of AZD1222 recipients were SARS-CoV-2 seropositive at baseline, limiting conclusions about previously exposed vaccinees. No day 14 peak-response samples were available, so repertoires were characterized only after the peak T cell response. Most participants were white British and females outnumbered males, and the authors suggested that clonal diversity may have been underestimated. The 56-69-year group was small, and its depth increase did not reach significance, likely because of low power. CD4 TCRs associated with the vaccine covered the entire spike protein, and the dominant responses were in regions 160-218 and 743-854. Reportedly, close to half of the unique spike-specific TCRs recognized epitopes lying outside the regions that are mutated in the B.1.351 and B.1.1.7 variants.

V and J lose 3 bases and 9 bases, and a span of 17 bases separates them. Sequences SQVTM (CDR1) and ANQGSEA (CDR2) are obtained from the germline V gene. From the cysteine up to the phenylalanine, the CDR3 has a length of 13 residues. Just CDR3 DNA is preserved here, 39 bases in frame from base 1. Note on this clone: Its antigen remains undetermined. Nothing much larger sits one base from this clone, and base qualities are not available.

The CDR3 regions of human TCRbeta chains were analyzed by immunosequencing. The study's own analysis went as follows. Repertoire TCRs were matched against a reference library of SARS-CoV-2-specific TCRs generated with the MIRA antigen-specificity platform. Breadth meant the fraction of unique TCRs that were SARS-CoV-2-associated, whereas depth meant the fraction of total T cells that were SARS-CoV-2-associated. Using the MIRA data, each spike-specific TCR was assigned both to the spike region to which the TCR was reactive and to a CD4 or CD8 class. Log10-transformed breadth and depth values were compared by one-way ANOVA with Sidak's multiple comparisons tests. The immuneACCESS repertoire file appears here via TCRdb, limited to in-frame rearrangements. These files lack a portion of the clones; in checked studies, under half of the deficit traces to unresolved V genes, and the cause of the others is not known. The V and J calls and clone size come from that table; D and trimming were worked out from the DNA. The sample table shows some 200,000 clones, and 80% to 95% are seen once. The ten biggest clones cover around 9.3% of the sample.

This specimen's time point label, interpreted: baseline before first vaccination. Vaccinee samples were obtained from the UK trials COV001 and COV002, which included a single-blind randomized controlled phase 2/3 trial of AZD1222 (ChAdOx1 nCoV-19) in healthy adults. Trial participant PBMC samples were collected at day 0 and day 28 after the second dose for TCRbeta chain sequencing. This clonotype originated in an adult in good health. The rearrangement joined TRBV29-1 to TRBJ1-2, with no reliable assignment of the D segment. Sequencing was performed on peripheral blood, taken on day 0 of AZD1222 vaccination. Read as DNA, the sequence is TGCAGCGTTGAGTCCGGGATCTCCTGGAGCTACACCTTC. It specifies CSVESGISWSYTF.